The clone carrying this T cell receptor (beta chain) is a singleton in its sample. The data were taken from a study of Ad26.COV2.S vaccination and SARS-CoV-2 variants. Sequencing was performed with immunoSEQ multiplex PCR; in TCRdb, only in-frame clones are kept and a portion is missing. The sample records about 180,000 clones, roughly 87% being singletons. Trimming removed 7 bases from V and 2 bases from J, with 9 bases in between. This CDR3 is built from 13 residues. Germline loops: CDR1 LNHDA, CDR2 SQIVND (reference sequence). The gene calls are TRBV19 and TRBJ1-5; unclear D gene. Specimen: peripheral blood, collected after recovery from COVID-19. This sequence originates from a human donor who had recovered from COVID-19. The CDR3 DNA sequence: TGTGCCAGTAATTGGAGAGGCAATCAGCCCCAGCATTTT. It specifies CASNWRGNQPQHF.